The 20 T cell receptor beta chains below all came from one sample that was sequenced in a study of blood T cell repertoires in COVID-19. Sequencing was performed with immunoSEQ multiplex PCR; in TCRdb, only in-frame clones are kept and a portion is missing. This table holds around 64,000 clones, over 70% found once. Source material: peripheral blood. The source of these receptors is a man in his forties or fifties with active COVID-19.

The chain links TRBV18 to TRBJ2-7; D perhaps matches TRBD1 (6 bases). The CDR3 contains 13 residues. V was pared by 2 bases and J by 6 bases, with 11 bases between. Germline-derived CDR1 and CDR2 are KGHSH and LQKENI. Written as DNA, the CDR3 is TGTGCCAGCTCACCAGGACAGAGTCGCGAGCAGTACTTC. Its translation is CASSPGQSREQYF.

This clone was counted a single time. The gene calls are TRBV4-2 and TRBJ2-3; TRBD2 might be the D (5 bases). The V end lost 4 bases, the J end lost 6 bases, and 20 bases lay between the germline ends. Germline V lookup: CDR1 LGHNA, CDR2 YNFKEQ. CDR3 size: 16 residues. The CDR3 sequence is CASSRDPDSLADTQYF. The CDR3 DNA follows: TGTGCCAGCAGCCGAGACCCGGACTCCCTGGCGGATACGCAGTATTTT.

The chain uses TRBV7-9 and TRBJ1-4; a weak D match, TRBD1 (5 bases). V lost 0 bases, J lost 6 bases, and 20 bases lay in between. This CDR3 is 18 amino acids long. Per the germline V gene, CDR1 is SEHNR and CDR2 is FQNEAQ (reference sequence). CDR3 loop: CASSLALQTVLTHEKLFF. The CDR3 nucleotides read TGTGCCAGCAGCTTAGCCCTCCAGACAGTTCTCACCCATGAAAAACTGTTTTTT.

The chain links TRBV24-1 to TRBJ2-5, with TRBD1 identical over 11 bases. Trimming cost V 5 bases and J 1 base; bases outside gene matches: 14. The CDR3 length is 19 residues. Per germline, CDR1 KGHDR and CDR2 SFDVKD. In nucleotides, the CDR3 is TGTGCCACCAGTGGACAAAGGACAGGGGGCAGCGTATCCCAAGAGACCCAGTACTTC. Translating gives CATSGQRTGGSVSQETQYF.

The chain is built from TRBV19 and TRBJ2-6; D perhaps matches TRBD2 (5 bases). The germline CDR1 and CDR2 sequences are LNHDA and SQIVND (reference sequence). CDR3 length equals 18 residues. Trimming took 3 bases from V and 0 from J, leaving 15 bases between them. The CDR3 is CASSMRAGRNSGANVLTF. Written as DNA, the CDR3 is TGTGCCAGTAGTATGAGGGCAGGACGCAACTCTGGGGCCAACGTCCTGACTTTC.

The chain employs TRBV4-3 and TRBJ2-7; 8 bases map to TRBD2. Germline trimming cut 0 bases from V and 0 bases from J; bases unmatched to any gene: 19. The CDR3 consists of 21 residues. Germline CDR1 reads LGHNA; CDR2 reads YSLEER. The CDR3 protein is CASSQDHGAWLAGVFSYEQYF. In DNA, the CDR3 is TGCGCCAGCAGCCAAGACCACGGGGCATGGCTAGCGGGCGTATTCTCCTACGAGCAGTACTTC.

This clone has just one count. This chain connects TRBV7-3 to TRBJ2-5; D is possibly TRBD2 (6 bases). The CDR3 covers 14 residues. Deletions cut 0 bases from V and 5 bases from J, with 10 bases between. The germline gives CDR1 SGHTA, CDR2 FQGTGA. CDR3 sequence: CASSLTVGGETQYF. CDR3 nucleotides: TGTGCCAGCAGCTTAACGGTTGGGGGGGAGACCCAGTACTTC. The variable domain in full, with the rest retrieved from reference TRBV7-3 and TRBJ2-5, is GAGVSQTPSNKVTEKGKYVELRCDPISGHTALYWYRQSLGQGPEFLIYFQGTGAADDSGLPNDRFFAVRPEGSVSTLKIQRTERGDSAVYLCASSLTVGGETQYFGPGTRLLVL.

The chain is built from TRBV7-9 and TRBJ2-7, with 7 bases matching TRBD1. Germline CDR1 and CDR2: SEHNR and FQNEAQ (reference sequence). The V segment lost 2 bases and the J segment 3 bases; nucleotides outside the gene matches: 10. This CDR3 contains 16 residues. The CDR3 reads CASSLSRGSGVYEQYF. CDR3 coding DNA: TGTGCCAGCAGCTTATCCAGGGGGAGCGGAGTCTACGAGCAGTACTTC. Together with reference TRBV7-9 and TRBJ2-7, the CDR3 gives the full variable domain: DTGVSQNPRHKITKRGQNVTFRCDPISEHNRLYWYRQTLGQGPEFLTYFQNEAQLEKSRLLSDRFSAERPKGSFSTLEIQRTEQGDSAMYLCASSLSRGSGVYEQYFGPGTRLTVT.

CDR3 sequence reads: CATSDSQLGGRNQPQHF. The CDR3 DNA sequence: TGTGCCACCAGTGATTCTCAATTGGGGGGGAGGAATCAGCCCCAGCATTTT. The chain combines TRBV24-1 with TRBJ1-5; D may be TRBD1 (5 bases). Germline CDR1 KGHDR, CDR2 SFDVKD. This CDR3 region has 17 residues. Trimming left V 2 bases short and J 4 bases short, with 17 bases between.

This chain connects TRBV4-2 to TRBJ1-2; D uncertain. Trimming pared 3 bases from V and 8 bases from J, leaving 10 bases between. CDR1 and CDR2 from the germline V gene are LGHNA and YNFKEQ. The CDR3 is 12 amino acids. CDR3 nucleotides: TGTGCCAGCAGCCAGGGCCGCCAGGGCTACACCTTC. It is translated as CASSQGRQGYTF.

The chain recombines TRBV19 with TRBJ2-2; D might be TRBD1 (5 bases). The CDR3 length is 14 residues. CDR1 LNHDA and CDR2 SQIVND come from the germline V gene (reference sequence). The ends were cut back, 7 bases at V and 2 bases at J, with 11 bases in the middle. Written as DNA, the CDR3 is TGTGCCAGTATAGCCAGGGTAAACACCGGGGAGCTGTTTTTT. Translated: CASIARVNTGELFF.

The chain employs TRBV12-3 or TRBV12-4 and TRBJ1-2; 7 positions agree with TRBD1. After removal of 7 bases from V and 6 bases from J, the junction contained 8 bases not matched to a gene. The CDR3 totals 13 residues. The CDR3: CASTKQGFHGYTF. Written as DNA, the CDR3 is TGTGCCAGCACAAAACAGGGGTTTCATGGCTACACCTTC.

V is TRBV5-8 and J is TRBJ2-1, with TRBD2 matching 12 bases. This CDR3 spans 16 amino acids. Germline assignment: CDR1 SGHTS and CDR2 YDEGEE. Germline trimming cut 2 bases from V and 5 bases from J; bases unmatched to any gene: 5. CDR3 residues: CASSFRTSGVNNEQFF. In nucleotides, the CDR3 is TGTGCCAGCAGCTTCCGGACTAGCGGGGTGAACAATGAGCAGTTCTTC.

The CDR3, as DNA: TGTGCCATCAGATCCGGGACAGGGGTCACTGAAGCTTTCTTT. Translating gives CAIRSGTGVTEAFF. The rearrangement joins TRBV10-3 to TRBJ1-1, with 10 positions matching TRBD1. Germline CDR1 ENHRY, CDR2 SYGVKD. The V gene end was trimmed by 6 bases and the J gene end by 4 bases; junction bases not matched to a gene: 5. This CDR3 contains 14 residues.

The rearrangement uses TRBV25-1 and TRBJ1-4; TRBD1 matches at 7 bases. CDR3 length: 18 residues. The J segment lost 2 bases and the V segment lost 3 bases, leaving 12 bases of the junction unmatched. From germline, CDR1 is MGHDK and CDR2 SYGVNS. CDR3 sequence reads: CASSEGPRQGRTNEKLFF. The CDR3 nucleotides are TGTGCCAGCAGTGAGGGGCCCAGACAGGGACGGACTAATGAAAAACTGTTTTTT.

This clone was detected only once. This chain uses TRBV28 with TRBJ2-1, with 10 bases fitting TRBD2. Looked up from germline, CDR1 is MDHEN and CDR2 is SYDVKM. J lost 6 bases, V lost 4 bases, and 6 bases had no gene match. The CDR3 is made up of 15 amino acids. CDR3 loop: CASSYRTSGGNEQFF. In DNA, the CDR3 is TGTGCCAGCAGTTACCGGACTAGCGGAGGCAATGAGCAGTTCTTC. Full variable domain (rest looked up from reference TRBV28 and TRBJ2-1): DVKVTQSSRYLVKRTGEKVFLECVQDMDHENMFWYRQDPGLGLRLIYFSYDVKMKEKGDIPEGYSVSREKKERFSLILESASTNQTSMYLCASSYRTSGGNEQFFGPGTRLTVL.

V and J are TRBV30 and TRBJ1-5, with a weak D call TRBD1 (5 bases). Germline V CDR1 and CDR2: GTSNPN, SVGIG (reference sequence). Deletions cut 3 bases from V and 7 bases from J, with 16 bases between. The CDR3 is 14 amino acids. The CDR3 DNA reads TGTGCCTGGAGCCCTGGGGGGAAACGGCAGCCCCAGCATTTT. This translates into CAWSPGGKRQPQHF. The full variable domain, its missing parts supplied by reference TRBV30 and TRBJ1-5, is SQTIHQWPATLVQPVGSPLSLECTVEGTSNPNLYWYRQAAGRGLQLLFYSVGIGQISSEVPQNLSASRPQDRQFILSSKKLLLSDSGFYLCAWSPGGKRQPQHFGDGTRLSIL.

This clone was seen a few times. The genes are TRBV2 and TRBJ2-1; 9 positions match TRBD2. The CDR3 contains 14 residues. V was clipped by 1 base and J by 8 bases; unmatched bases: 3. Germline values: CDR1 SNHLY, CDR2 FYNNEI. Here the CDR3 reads CASSEELAGHEQFF. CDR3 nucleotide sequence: TGTGCCAGCAGTGAAGAACTAGCGGGCCATGAGCAGTTCTTC.

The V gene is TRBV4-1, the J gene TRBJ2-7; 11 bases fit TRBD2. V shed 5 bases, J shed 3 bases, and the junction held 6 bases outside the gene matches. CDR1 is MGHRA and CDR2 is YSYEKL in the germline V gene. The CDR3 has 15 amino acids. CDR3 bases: TGCGCCAGCAGCTTACGGACTAGCGGGCGCTACGAGCAGTACTTC. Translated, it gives CASSLRTSGRYEQYF.

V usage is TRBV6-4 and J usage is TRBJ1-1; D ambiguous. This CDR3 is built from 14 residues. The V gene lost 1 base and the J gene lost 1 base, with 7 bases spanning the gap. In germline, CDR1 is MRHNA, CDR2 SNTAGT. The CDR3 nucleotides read TGTGCCAGCAGTGACTTTTCACAGAACACTGAAGCTTTCTTT. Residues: CASSDFSQNTEAFF.